This is a list of T cell receptor beta chains from one sample in a study of metastatic and nonmetastatic thyroid tumors. Using MiXCR, TCRdb reanalyzed the PCR reads. The sample includes 12,000 to 15,000 clones, about a quarter of them seen just once. Source material: tumor tissue. Receptor source: a female donor with papillary thyroid cancer or a benign thyroid nodule (not recorded which). Some clones in this sample may be carry-over from other donors' samples. CDR3s include the opening cysteine and the closing phenylalanine or tryptophan. D genes are given only for firm matches. Part of the rows lack a size; the others show once, few, many or a class for expanded clones.

CDR3 protein: CSVKRTSGSSYEQYF
CDR3 DNA: TGCAGCGTCAAGAGGACTAGCGGGAGTTCCTACGAGCAGTACTTC
D gene: TRBD2
CDR3 length: 15
clone size: few
V gene: TRBV29-1
J gene: TRBJ2-7

CDR3 protein: CASSELEDEQYF
CDR3 DNA: TGTGCCAGCAGTGAACTCGAGGACGAGCAGTACTTC
D gene: NA
CDR3 length: 12
clone size: NA
V gene: TRBV6-1
J gene: TRBJ2-7

CDR3 protein: CASSLRISDTQYF
CDR3 DNA: TGTGCCAGCAGCTTACGGATATCAGATACGCAGTATTTT
D gene: NA
CDR3 length: 13
clone size: many
V gene: TRBV7-2
J gene: TRBJ2-3

CDR3 protein: CASSRIGRTNEKLFF
CDR3 DNA: TGTGCCAGCAGCCGGATCGGACGCACTAATGAAAAACTGTTTTTT
D gene: NA
CDR3 length: 15
clone size: medium-sized
V gene: TRBV28
J gene: TRBJ1-4

CDR3 protein: CSAPKRGRTPMNTEAFF
CDR3 DNA: TGCAGTGCTCCGAAGAGGGGCAGAACCCCCATGAACACTGAAGCTTTCTTT
D gene: NA
CDR3 length: 17
clone size: medium-sized
V gene: TRBV20-1
J gene: TRBJ1-1

CDR3 protein: CSVGPGWGMNTEAFF
CDR3 DNA: TGCAGCGTCGGCCCAGGGTGGGGGATGAACACTGAAGCTTTCTTT
D gene: NA
CDR3 length: 15
clone size: many
V gene: TRBV29-1
J gene: TRBJ1-1

CDR3 protein: CASSLRVQGAVEGYTF
CDR3 DNA: TGTGCCAGCAGCTTAAGGGTACAGGGGGCAGTGGAGGGCTACACCTTC
D gene: TRBD1
CDR3 length: 16
clone size: NA
V gene: TRBV7-8
J gene: TRBJ1-2

CDR3 protein: CASRITGAKNIQYF
CDR3 DNA: TGTGCCAGTAGGATAACAGGAGCCAAAAACATTCAGTACTTC
D gene: NA
CDR3 length: 14
clone size: NA
V gene: TRBV19
J gene: TRBJ2-4

CDR3 protein: CASAGEQYF
CDR3 DNA: TGTGCCAGCGCGGGTGAGCAGTACTTC
D gene: NA
CDR3 length: 9
clone size: NA
V gene: TRBV28
J gene: TRBJ2-7

CDR3 protein: CASQFGENQPQHF
CDR3 DNA: TGTGCCAGCCAATTCGGAGAGAATCAGCCCCAGCATTTT
D gene: NA
CDR3 length: 13
clone size: NA
V gene: TRBV6-1
J gene: TRBJ1-5

CDR3 protein: CAWSPGPWENTEAFF
CDR3 DNA: TGTGCCTGGAGTCCCGGGCCCTGGGAGAACACTGAAGCTTTCTTT
D gene: NA
CDR3 length: 15
clone size: many
V gene: TRBV30
J gene: TRBJ1-1

CDR3 protein: CASSPRGGLAPYEQYF
CDR3 DNA: TGTGCCAGCAGCCCAAGGGGAGGACTAGCACCCTACGAGCAGTACTTC
D gene: TRBD2
CDR3 length: 16
clone size: NA
V gene: TRBV28
J gene: TRBJ2-7

CDR3 protein: CASSSRISGEKLFF
CDR3 DNA: TGTGCCAGCTCTAGCCGGATTTCAGGGGAAAAACTGTTTTTT
D gene: NA
CDR3 length: 14
clone size: many
V gene: TRBV5-6
J gene: TRBJ1-4

CDR3 protein: CASSYSWGDRGAAGELFF
CDR3 DNA: TGTGCCAGCAGTTACTCCTGGGGCGACAGGGGAGCCGCCGGGGAGCTGTTTTTT
D gene: TRBD1
CDR3 length: 18
clone size: few
V gene: TRBV6-5
J gene: TRBJ2-2

CDR3 protein: CASSQVADTKYF
CDR3 DNA: TGTGCCAGCAGCCAAGTGGCAGATACGAAATATTTT
D gene: NA
CDR3 length: 12
clone size: NA
V gene: TRBV3-1
J gene: TRBJ2-3

CDR3 protein: CASSLAQGGDEQFF
CDR3 DNA: TGTGCCAGCAGCTTAGCGCAGGGAGGGGATGAGCAGTTCTTC
D gene: TRBD2
CDR3 length: 14
clone size: many
V gene: TRBV7-9
J gene: TRBJ2-1

CDR3 protein: CASSEGQGGKEKLFF
CDR3 DNA: TGTGCCAGCAGTGAAGGACAGGGGGGGAAGGAAAAACTGTTTTTT
D gene: TRBD1
CDR3 length: 15
clone size: many
V gene: TRBV2
J gene: TRBJ1-4

CDR3 protein: CASSLIGGYGYTF
CDR3 DNA: TGTGCCAGCAGTTTAATAGGGGGTTATGGCTACACCTTC
D gene: NA
CDR3 length: 13
clone size: NA
V gene: TRBV28
J gene: TRBJ1-2

CDR3 protein: CASSLDREQPQHF
CDR3 DNA: TGTGCCAGCAGCCTCGACAGGGAACAGCCCCAGCATTTT
D gene: TRBD1
CDR3 length: 13
clone size: medium-sized
V gene: TRBV6-1
J gene: TRBJ1-5

CDR3 protein: CASSLAPAAKQFF
CDR3 DNA: TGTGCCAGCAGCTTAGCCCCCGCGGCTAAGCAGTTCTTC
D gene: NA
CDR3 length: 13
clone size: NA
V gene: TRBV11-2
J gene: TRBJ2-1

CDR3 protein: CASSYARRGYNEQFF
CDR3 DNA: TGTGCCAGCAGTTACGCTAGAAGAGGGTACAATGAGCAGTTCTTC
D gene: NA
CDR3 length: 15
clone size: medium-sized
V gene: TRBV6-5
J gene: TRBJ2-1

CDR3 protein: CASSDLPTLAGLEETQYF
CDR3 DNA: TGTGCCAGCAGTGATCTGCCTACACTAGCGGGATTAGAAGAGACCCAGTACTTC
D gene: TRBD2
CDR3 length: 18
clone size: medium-sized
V gene: TRBV6-1
J gene: TRBJ2-5